Below are 20 T cell receptor beta chains sequenced from a single sample in a study of blood T cell repertoires in COVID-19. Here immunoSEQ multiplex PCR was the method, and the copy in TCRdb shows in-frame clones only, minus some. The sample records some 46,000 clones, 83% being singletons. Sequences were obtained from peripheral blood. These receptors were taken from a woman of 80 years or more with acute or convalescent COVID-19.

This clone has just one count. The chain joins TRBV9 to TRBJ1-1; 7 nucleotides agree with TRBD1. Trimming removed 4 bases from V and 2 bases from J; junction bases left unmatched: 8. Germline CDR1 reads SGDLS; CDR2 reads YYNGEE. The CDR3 is 15 amino acids. The CDR3 DNA sequence: TGTGCCAGCAGCCCCCGACAGGGACCCAACACTGAAGCTTTCTTT. Protein sequence: CASSPRQGPNTEAFF.

The V and J genes are TRBV6-5 and TRBJ2-1; 10 nucleotides line up with TRBD2. There are 15 residues in the CDR3. The germline CDR1 and CDR2 sequences are MNHEY and SVGAGI. J lost 8 bases, V lost 10 bases, and 14 bases had no gene match. The CDR3 region has the DNA TGTGCCACCCTGATTGAGCGGGGGGGAGTAGATGAGCAGTTCTTC. Translation gives CATLIERGGVDEQFF.

V is TRBV5-8 and J is TRBJ2-1; weak D call: TRBD2 (5 bases). The CDR3 length is 13 residues. V lost 5 bases to trimming and J lost 4 bases, with 10 bases between them. The V gene's germline CDR1 is SGHTS and CDR2 YDEGEE. The CDR3 sequence is CASSSGNYNEQFF. DNA of the CDR3: TGTGCCAGCAGTTCGGGGAATTACAATGAGCAGTTCTTC.

The CDR3 DNA sequence: TGTGCCAGCAGCTTGGATGCAGGGGACTATGGCTACACCTTC. Translating it yields CASSLDAGDYGYTF. The gene calls are TRBV5-4 and TRBJ1-2; possible D gene TRBD1, 6 bases. In germline, CDR1 is SGHNT, CDR2 YYREEE (reference sequence). V lost 0 bases, J lost 3 bases, and 9 bases lay in between. CDR3 length equals 14 residues.

The chain joins TRBV10-2 to TRBJ1-5, with D possibly matching TRBD1 (5 bases). The CDR3 loop spans 15 amino acids. Trimming left V 1 base short and J 4 bases short, with 11 bases between. Germline V gene lookup returns CDR1 WSHSY and CDR2 SAAADI. CDR3 loop: CASSEWGGTNQPQHF. As DNA, the CDR3 is TGCGCCAGCAGTGAGTGGGGGGGGACTAATCAGCCCCAGCATTTT.

The V and J genes are TRBV2 and TRBJ2-1, with D possibly TRBD1 on 6 matching bases. This CDR3 spans 13 amino acids. The V and J ends lost 5 bases and 6 bases respectively, with 11 bases between them. Germline CDR1 SNHLY, CDR2 FYNNEI. CDR3 amino acids: CASSRSGVNEQFF. The CDR3 DNA is TGTGCCAGCAGTAGGTCAGGGGTCAATGAGCAGTTCTTC.

CDR3 sequence: CASSPRGDAGELFF. CDR3 coding DNA: TGTGCCAGCAGCCCCCGGGGGGATGCCGGGGAGCTGTTTTTT. J is TRBJ2-2 and V is TRBV11-3; 7 bases align to TRBD2. V shed 5 bases, J shed 6 bases, and the junction held 6 bases outside the gene matches. The CDR3 covers 14 residues. Germline CDR1 and CDR2: SGHNT and YENEEA.

In this sample, this clone turned up once. The CDR3 region has the DNA TGCGCCAGCAGCCCGACAGCTAACTATGGCTACACCTTC. Translation: CASSPTANYGYTF. The V gene is TRBV4-1, the J gene TRBJ1-2, with a weak D call TRBD1 (5 bases). Germline CDR1 MGHRA, CDR2 YSYEKL. The CDR3 totals 13 residues. V gave up 4 bases and J gave up 0 bases, with 6 bases separating them.

V usage is TRBV2 and J usage is TRBJ1-3; D call uncertain. Germline V CDR1 and CDR2: SNHLY, FYNNEI. The CDR3 is 12 residues long. Trimming stripped 6 bases from V and 7 bases from J, with 10 bases between. The CDR3: CASSVSGNTIYF. The CDR3 bases are TGTGCCAGCAGCGTGTCCGGGAACACCATATATTTT.

V usage is TRBV5-4 and J usage is TRBJ2-5; tentatively, D is TRBD2 (6 bases). Germline V gene data show CDR1 as SGHNT and CDR2 as YYREEE (reference sequence). The CDR3 covers 16 residues. V lost 0 bases and J 5 bases, leaving 17 bases between the germline ends. The CDR3, as DNA: TGTGCCAGCAGCTTGGACGGGGGATTTCGTCTCGAGACCCAGTACTTC. The encoded protein is CASSLDGGFRLETQYF.

This clone was detected once. The chain employs TRBV6-5 and TRBJ1-1, with TRBD1 as a possible D gene (5 bases). The CDR3 consists of 13 residues. Between the trimmed V and J ends, which lost 2 bases and 7 bases, there was a span of 11 bases. Germline V CDR1 and CDR2: MNHEY, SVGAGI. CDR3 amino acids: CASSYLGLNEAFF. DNA of the CDR3: TGTGCCAGCAGTTACCTGGGACTTAATGAAGCTTTCTTT.

The rearrangement uses TRBV5-4 and TRBJ1-4; 10 nucleotides line up with TRBD1. Looked up from germline, CDR1 is SGHNT and CDR2 is YYREEE (reference sequence). This CDR3 comprises 17 residues. V lost 3 bases, J lost 3 bases, and 8 bases stayed unmatched. CDR3 coding DNA: TGTGCCAGCAGCTCTGGGACAGGGGCAAACTCTAATGAAAAACTGTTTTTT. Its protein is CASSSGTGANSNEKLFF.

The chain joins TRBV7-8 to TRBJ2-2, with 7 bases lining up with TRBD1. This CDR3 spans 15 amino acids. Trimming removed 5 bases from V and 4 bases from J; junction bases left unmatched: 7. CDR1 and CDR2 from the germline V gene are SGHVS and FQNEAQ. CDR3 sequence reads: CASSPGTATTGELFF. The DNA for the CDR3 is TGTGCCAGCAGCCCCGGGACAGCTACCACCGGGGAGCTGTTTTTT.

The rearrangement links TRBV6-5 to TRBJ1-2; the D is unclear. Germline V gene data show CDR1 as MNHEY and CDR2 as SVGAGI. The CDR3 contains 14 residues. Trimming shortened V by 0 bases and J by 5 bases, and 10 bases separated the two germline ends. For the CDR3, the DNA is TGTGCCAGCAGTTACTCTGCGGAGGTGTATGGCTACACCTTC. Amino acid sequence: CASSYSAEVYGYTF.

The rearrangement uses TRBV5-5 and TRBJ2-3; D is possibly TRBD2 (5 bases). The V and J ends lost 2 bases and 4 bases respectively, with 14 bases between them. CDR1 and CDR2 from the germline V gene are SGHKS and YYEKEE (reference sequence). This CDR3 contains 15 residues. CDR3 residues: CASSFMPARADTQYF. The CDR3 DNA reads TGTGCCAGCAGCTTCATGCCTGCGAGGGCAGATACGCAGTATTTT.

This rearrangement joins TRBV5-6 to TRBJ1-2; 9 bases fit TRBD1. The CDR3 covers 16 residues. Germline loops: CDR1 SGHDT, CDR2 YYEEEE. After removal of 3 bases from V and 2 bases from J, the junction contained 8 bases not matched to a gene. The CDR3 region has the DNA TGTGCCAGCAGCTCCCCCATTGGACAGGGGAACTATGGCTACACCTTC. Translation gives CASSSPIGQGNYGYTF.

The chain joins TRBV5-4 to TRBJ1-2; TRBD1 might be the D (6 bases). The V end lost 0 bases, the J end lost 1 base, and 16 bases lay between the germline ends. Germline V gene sequence: CDR1 SGHNT, CDR2 YYREEE (reference sequence). The CDR3 runs to 17 residues. The CDR3 coding sequence is TGTGCCAGCAGCTTGGGGGGGCCCAGCCAGTTTAACTATGGCTACACCTTC. This encodes CASSLGGPSQFNYGYTF.

J is TRBJ1-5 and V is TRBV6-1; possibly TRBD1 for D (5 bases). Deletions cut 4 bases from V and 4 bases from J, with 17 bases between. CDR3 length equals 16 residues. Germline values: CDR1 MNHNS, CDR2 SASEGT. The CDR3 coding sequence is TGTGCCAGCAGTGCCAGGGAGGTATGGGGTAATCAGCCCCAGCATTTT. Translated, it gives CASSAREVWGNQPQHF.

There are a few counts of this clone. J is TRBJ2-3 and V is TRBV19; 7 bases fit TRBD2. CDR1 is LNHDA, CDR2 SQIVND, per germline (reference sequence). Trimming took 7 bases from V and 6 from J; bases not matched to a gene: 7. The CDR3 loop spans 13 amino acids. CDR3: CASKSGASDTQYF. The DNA for the CDR3 is TGTGCCAGTAAAAGCGGGGCAAGCGATACGCAGTATTTT.

The CDR3 DNA follows: TGTGCCAGCAGCTTGGACAGGGGGGGCTACAATGAGCAGTTCTTC. It specifies CASSLDRGGYNEQFF. The genes are TRBV5-5 and TRBJ2-1; D perhaps matches TRBD1 (8 bases). The CDR3 length is 15 residues. Deletions cut 0 bases from V and 3 bases from J, with 10 bases between. In germline, CDR1 is SGHKS, CDR2 YYEKEE (reference sequence).